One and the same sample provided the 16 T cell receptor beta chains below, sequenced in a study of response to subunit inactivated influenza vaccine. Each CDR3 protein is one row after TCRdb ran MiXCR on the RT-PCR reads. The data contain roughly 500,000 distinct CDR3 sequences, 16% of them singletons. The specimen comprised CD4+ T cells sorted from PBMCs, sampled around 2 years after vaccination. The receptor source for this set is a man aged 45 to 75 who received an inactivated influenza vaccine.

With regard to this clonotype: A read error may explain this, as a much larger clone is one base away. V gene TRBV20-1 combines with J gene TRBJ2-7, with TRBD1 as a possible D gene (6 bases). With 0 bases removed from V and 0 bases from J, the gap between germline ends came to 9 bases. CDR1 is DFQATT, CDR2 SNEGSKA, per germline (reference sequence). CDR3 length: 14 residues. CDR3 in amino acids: CSARDPRGSYEQYF. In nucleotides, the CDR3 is TGCAGTGCTAGAGACCCCAGGGGCTCCTACGAGCAGTACTTC.

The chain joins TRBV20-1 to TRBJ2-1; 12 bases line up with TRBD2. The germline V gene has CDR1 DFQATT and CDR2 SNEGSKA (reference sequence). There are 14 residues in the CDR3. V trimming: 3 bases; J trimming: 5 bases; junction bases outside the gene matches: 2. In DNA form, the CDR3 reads TGCAGTGCTAGCGGACTAGCGGGAAACAATGAGCAGTTCTTC. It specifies CSASGLAGNNEQFF.

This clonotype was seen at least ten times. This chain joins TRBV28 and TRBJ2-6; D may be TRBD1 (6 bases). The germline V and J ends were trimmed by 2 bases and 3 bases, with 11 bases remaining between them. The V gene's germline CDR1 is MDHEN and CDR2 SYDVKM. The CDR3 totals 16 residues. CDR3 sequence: CASSLTGTRGANVLTF. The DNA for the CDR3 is TGTGCCAGCAGTTTAACCGGGACACGTGGGGCCAACGTCCTGACTTTC.

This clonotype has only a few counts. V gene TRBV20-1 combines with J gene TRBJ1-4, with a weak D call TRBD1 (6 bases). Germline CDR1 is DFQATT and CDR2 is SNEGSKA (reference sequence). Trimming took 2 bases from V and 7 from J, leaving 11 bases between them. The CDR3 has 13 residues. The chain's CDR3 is CSARSRGGEKLFF. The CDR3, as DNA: TGCAGTGCTAGATCAAGAGGGGGTGAAAAACTGTTTTTT.

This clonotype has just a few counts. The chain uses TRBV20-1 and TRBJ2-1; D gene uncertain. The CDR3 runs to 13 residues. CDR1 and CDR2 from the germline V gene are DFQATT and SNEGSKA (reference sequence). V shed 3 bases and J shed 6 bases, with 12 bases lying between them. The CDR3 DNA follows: TGCAGTGCTAGCGGCTTAAGCGTCAATGAGCAGTTCTTC. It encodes CSASGLSVNEQFF.

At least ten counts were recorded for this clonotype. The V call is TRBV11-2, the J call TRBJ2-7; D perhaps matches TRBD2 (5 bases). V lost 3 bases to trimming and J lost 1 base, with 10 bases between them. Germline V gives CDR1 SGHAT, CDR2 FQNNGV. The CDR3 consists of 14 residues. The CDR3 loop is CASSFQRSSYEQYF. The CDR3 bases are TGTGCCAGCAGCTTTCAGCGGTCTTCCTACGAGCAGTACTTC.

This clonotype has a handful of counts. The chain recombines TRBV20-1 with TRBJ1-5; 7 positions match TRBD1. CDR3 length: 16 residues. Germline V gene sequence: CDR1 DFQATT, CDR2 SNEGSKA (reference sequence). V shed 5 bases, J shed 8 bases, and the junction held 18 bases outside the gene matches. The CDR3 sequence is CSALRPGDSPLKPQHF. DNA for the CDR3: TGCAGTGCTCTTCGACCGGGGGACAGTCCCTTGAAGCCCCAGCATTTT.

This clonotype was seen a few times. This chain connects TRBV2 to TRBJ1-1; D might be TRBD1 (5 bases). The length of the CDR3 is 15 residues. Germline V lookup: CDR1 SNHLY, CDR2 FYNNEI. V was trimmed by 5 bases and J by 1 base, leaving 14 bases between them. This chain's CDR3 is CASSPSRDANTEAFF. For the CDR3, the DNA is TGTGCCAGCAGTCCCTCCAGGGATGCGAACACTGAAGCTTTCTTT.

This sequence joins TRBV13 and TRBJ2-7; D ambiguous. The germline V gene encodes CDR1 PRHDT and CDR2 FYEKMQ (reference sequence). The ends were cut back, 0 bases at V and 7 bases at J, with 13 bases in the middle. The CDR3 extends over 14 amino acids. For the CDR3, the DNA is TGTGCCAGCAGCTTAGGCTTAAGGGAATGGGAGCAGTACTTC. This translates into CASSLGLREWEQYF.

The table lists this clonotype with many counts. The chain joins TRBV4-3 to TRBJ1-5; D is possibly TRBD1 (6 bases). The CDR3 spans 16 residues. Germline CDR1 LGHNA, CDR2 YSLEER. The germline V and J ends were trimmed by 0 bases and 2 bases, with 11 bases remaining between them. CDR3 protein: CASSQEAQGRNQPQHF. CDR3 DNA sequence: TGCGCCAGCAGCCAAGAAGCACAGGGACGCAATCAGCCCCAGCATTTT.

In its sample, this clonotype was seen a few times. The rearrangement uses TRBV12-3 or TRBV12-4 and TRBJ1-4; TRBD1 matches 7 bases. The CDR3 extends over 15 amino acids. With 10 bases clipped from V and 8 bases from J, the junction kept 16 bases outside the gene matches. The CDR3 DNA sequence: TGTGCCACCCGACAGGGTATAAGGGTTCGGGAAAAACTGTTTTTT. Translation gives CATRQGIRVREKLFF.

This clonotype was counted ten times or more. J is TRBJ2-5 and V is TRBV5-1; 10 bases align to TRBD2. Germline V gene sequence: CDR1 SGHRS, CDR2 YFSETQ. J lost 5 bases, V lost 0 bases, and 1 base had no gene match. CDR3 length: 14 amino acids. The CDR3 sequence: CASSLGLAGETQYF. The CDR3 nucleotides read TGCGCCAGCAGCTTGGGACTAGCGGGTGAGACCCAGTACTTC.

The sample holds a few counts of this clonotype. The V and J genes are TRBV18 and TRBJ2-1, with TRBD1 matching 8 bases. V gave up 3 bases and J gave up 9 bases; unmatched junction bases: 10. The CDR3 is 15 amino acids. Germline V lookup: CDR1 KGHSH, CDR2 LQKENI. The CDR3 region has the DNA TGTGCCAGCTCACCGGACAGGGCCAGTAGTGTTGAGCAGTTCTTC. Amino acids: CASSPDRASSVEQFF. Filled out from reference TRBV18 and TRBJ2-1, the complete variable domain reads NAGVMQNPRHLVRRRGQEARLRCSPMKGHSHVYWYRQLPEEGLKFMVYLQKENIIDESGMPKERFSAEFPKEGPSILRIQQVVRGDSAAYFCASSPDRASSVEQFFGPGTRLTVL.

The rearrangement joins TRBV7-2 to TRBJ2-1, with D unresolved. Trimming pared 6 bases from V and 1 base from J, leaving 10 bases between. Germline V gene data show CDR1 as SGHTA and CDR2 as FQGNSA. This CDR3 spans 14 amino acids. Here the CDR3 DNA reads TGTGCCAGCAGACCTCTGAGTTCCTACAATGAGCAGTTCTTC. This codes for CASRPLSSYNEQFF.

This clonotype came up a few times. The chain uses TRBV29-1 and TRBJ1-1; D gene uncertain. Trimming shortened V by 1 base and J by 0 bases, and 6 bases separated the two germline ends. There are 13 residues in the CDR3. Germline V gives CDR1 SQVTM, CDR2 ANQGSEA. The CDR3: CSVEGLLNTEAFF. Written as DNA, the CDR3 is TGCAGCGTTGAAGGCCTTTTGAACACTGAAGCTTTCTTT. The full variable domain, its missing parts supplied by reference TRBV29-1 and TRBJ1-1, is SAVISQKPSRDICQRGTSLTIQCQVDSQVTMMFWYRQQPGQSLTLIATANQGSEATYESGFVIDKFPISRPNLTFSTLTVSNMSPEDSSIYLCSVEGLLNTEAFFGQGTRLTVV.

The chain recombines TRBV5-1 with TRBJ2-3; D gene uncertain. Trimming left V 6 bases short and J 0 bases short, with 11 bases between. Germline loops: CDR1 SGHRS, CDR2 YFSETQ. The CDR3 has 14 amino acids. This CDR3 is CASKDPSSTDTQYF. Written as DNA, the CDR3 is TGCGCCAGCAAGGACCCCTCAAGCACAGATACGCAGTATTTT.